The clone carrying this T cell receptor (beta chain) was observed a few times. Its antigen is still unknown. A clone one base away is much larger, so this may be a read error. The data were obtained in a study of regulatory T cells in long-lasting Graves disease. Whole-study results and caveats: Relative to new patients (966), persistent patients exhibited greater sharing of public clonotypes (around 2,700).

Germline V CDR1 and CDR2: SGHTA, FQGNSA. This CDR3 has 13 residues. Time point of the sample: newly diagnosed GD, antithyroid drugs for less than 3 months. Extracted RNA from PBMCs served as the source of the TCR library. With EDTA tubes as the receptacles, 7 to 9 milliliters of peripheral blood were drawn. Building the TCR beta libraries relied on iRepertoire HTBI primers, and CDR3 regions underwent Arm-PCR. From the multiplex PCR reads, TCRdb called clonotypes with MiXCR, one entry per CDR3 protein. The sample has some 500,000 distinct CDR3 sequences; approximately 13% are singletons. This sample also belongs to another study, concerning T cells in Graves' hyperthyroidism and ophthalmopathy.

The TCR was taken from a man aged 30-40 years with Graves disease. The genes are TRBV7-2 and TRBJ1-1; D call uncertain. The source material was peripheral blood mononuclear cells (PBMCs), sampled at new diagnosis, from a patient treated with antithyroid drugs. CDR3 bases: TGTGCCAGCAGCTTAGGCGCTTACACTGAAGCTCTCTTT. Amino acid sequence: CASSLGAYTEALF.